What follows are 5 T cell receptor beta chains derived from one specimen sequenced in a study of blood T cell repertoires in COVID-19. Sequencing used immunoSEQ multiplex PCR; TCRdb keeps in-frame clones, though not all of them. The table shows some 150,000 clones, with roughly 87% occurring only once. Input material: peripheral blood. The receptor set was obtained from a woman aged 55 to 70 with active or convalescent COVID-19.

The chain is built from TRBV3-1 (or the pseudogene TRBV3-2) and TRBJ1-2; 12 positions agree with TRBD1. Looked up from germline, CDR1 is LGHDT and CDR2 is YNNKEL (reference sequence). V shed 3 bases and J 1 base; nucleotides not matched to a gene: 6. The CDR3 covers 17 residues. CDR3 bases: TGTGCCAGCAGCCATAGGGGACAGGGGGCACGTAACTATGGCTACACCTTC. Residues: CASSHRGQGARNYGYTF.

The rearrangement links TRBV6-1 to TRBJ2-5, with 14 positions matching TRBD2. The J segment lost 6 bases and the V segment lost 3 bases, leaving 6 bases of the junction unmatched. The germline V gene has CDR1 MNHNS and CDR2 SASEGT. The CDR3 is made up of 16 amino acids. CDR3 coding DNA: TGTGCCAGCAGTGACCCGTGGACTAGCGGGGGGAAGACCCAGTACTTC. Translating gives CASSDPWTSGGKTQYF.

This chain joins TRBV27 and TRBJ1-3, with unresolved D. Trimming stripped 2 bases from V and 0 bases from J, with 11 bases between. Looked up from germline, CDR1 is MNHEY and CDR2 is SMNVEV (reference sequence). The CDR3 runs to 16 residues. The CDR3 spells CASSLTWQRSGNTIYF. CDR3 in DNA: TGTGCCAGCAGTTTAACTTGGCAGCGCTCTGGAAACACCATATATTTT.

This chain uses TRBV6-6 with TRBJ2-7; possibly TRBD1 for D (5 bases). CDR3 size: 15 residues. The V end was cut by 7 bases, the J end by 0 bases, with 16 bases between. Germline assignment: CDR1 MNHNY and CDR2 SVGAGI (reference sequence). Here the CDR3 reads CASTDTGISSYEQYF. The CDR3 DNA reads TGTGCCAGCACCGACACAGGAATTAGCTCCTACGAGCAGTACTTC.

V and J are TRBV9 and TRBJ2-5; 10 bases are a match to TRBD2. Germline V lookup: CDR1 SGDLS, CDR2 YYNGEE. J gave up 1 base and V 2 bases, and 2 bases lay outside the gene matches. The CDR3 spans 15 residues. For the CDR3, the DNA is TGTGCCAGCAGCGTTAGCGGGGGGCCCCAAGAGACCCAGTACTTC. Translating gives CASSVSGGPQETQYF.